Listed below are T cell receptor beta chains from one sample, sequenced in a study of cytomegalovirus exposure and HLA in healthy donors. Assay used: immunoSEQ multiplex PCR; TCRdb lists only in-frame clones, some missing. The profile shows roughly 99,000 clones, approximately 76% of them singletons. Material: PBMCs. These receptors all come from a young man in good health and CMV-seronegative. Each CDR3 is given with its conserved first and last residue. The D gene is left open where the match is weak. The size entry is marked missing in some rows and otherwise reads once, few, many or a size class.

cdr3_aa cdr3_nt j_call v_call d_call clone_size
CASSLQGAGQPQHF TGTGCCAGCAGCCTACAGGGGGCTGGTCAGCCCCAGCATTTT TRBJ1-5 TRBV5-6 TRBD1 few
CASSSGLAGPQETQYF TGTGCCAGCAGCTCCGGACTAGCGGGGCCCCAAGAGACCCAGTACTTC TRBJ2-5 TRBV9 TRBD2 -
CASSLGAGAYEQYF TGTGCCAGCAGCTTGGGGGCAGGGGCTTACGAGCAGTACTTC TRBJ2-7 TRBV5-6 - -
CASYRGNGYTF TGTGCCAGTTACAGGGGAAATGGCTACACCTTC TRBJ1-2 TRBV19 TRBD1 -
CASSEQSTDTQYF TGCGCCAGCAGTGAGCAGAGCACAGATACGCAGTATTTT TRBJ2-3 TRBV10-1 - -
CASSEAPSGETQYF TGTGCCAGCAGTGAAGCTCCCTCGGGAGAGACCCAGTACTTC TRBJ2-5 TRBV25-1 - -
CASSLEGSGRTSDTQYF TGTGCCAGCAGCCTCGAGGGTAGCGGACGAACCTCAGATACGCAGTATTTT TRBJ2-3 TRBV5-4 - few
CASSPHSGGAWTDTQYF TGTGCCAGCAGCCCGCATAGCGGGGGGGCCTGGACAGATACGCAGTATTTT TRBJ2-3 TRBV9 TRBD2 few
CASSLVTSGVYEQFF TGTGCCAGCAGCTTAGTGACTAGCGGGGTCTATGAGCAGTTCTTC TRBJ2-1 TRBV7-9 TRBD2 -
CASSPRTGGYEQYF TGTGCCAGCAGCCCACGGACAGGGGGCTACGAGCAGTACTTC TRBJ2-7 TRBV14 TRBD1 -
CASSRSGGSGEQYF TGTGCCAGCAGCCGATCGGGGGGGTCGGGCGAGCAGTACTTC TRBJ2-7 TRBV16 TRBD2 -
CASSPGLAGPPGTQYF TGCGCCAGCAGCCCCGGACTAGCGGGGCCGCCGGGTACGCAGTATTTT TRBJ2-3 TRBV5-1 TRBD2 -
CASLPWGSSGANVLTF TGTGCCAGTCTCCCCTGGGGCAGCTCTGGGGCCAACGTCCTGACTTTC TRBJ2-6 TRBV19 - -
CASSLRDTIYEQYF TGTGCCAGCAGCTTGAGGGACACTATCTACGAGCAGTACTTC TRBJ2-7 TRBV5-4 - -